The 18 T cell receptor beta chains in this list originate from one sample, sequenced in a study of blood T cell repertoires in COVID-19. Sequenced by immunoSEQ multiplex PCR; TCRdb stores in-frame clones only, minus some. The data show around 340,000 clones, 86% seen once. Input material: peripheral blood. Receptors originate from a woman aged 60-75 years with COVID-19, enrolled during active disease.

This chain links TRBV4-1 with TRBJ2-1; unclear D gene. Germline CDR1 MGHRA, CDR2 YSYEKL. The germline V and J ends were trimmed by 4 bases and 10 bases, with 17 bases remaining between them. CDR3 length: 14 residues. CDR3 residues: CASSPRPFSVEQFF. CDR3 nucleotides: TGCGCCAGCAGCCCCCGCCCTTTTAGTGTGGAGCAGTTCTTC.

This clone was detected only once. The CDR3 loop reads CASSTSTQGTHSPLHF. CDR3 DNA sequence: TGTGCCAGCAGCACCTCCACTCAGGGTACGCATTCACCCCTCCACTTT. This chain links TRBV6-2 or TRBV6-3 with TRBJ1-6, with D perhaps matching TRBD1 (5 bases). Germline CDR1 is MNHEY and CDR2 is SVGEGT. With 6 bases removed from V and 8 bases from J, the gap between germline ends came to 20 bases. CDR3 length: 16 residues.

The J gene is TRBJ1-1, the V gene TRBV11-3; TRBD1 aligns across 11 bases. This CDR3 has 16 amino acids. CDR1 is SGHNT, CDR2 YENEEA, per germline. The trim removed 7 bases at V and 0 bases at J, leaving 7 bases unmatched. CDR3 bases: TGTGCCAGCATGCGGGGACAGGGGGGCCTGAACACTGAAGCTTTCTTT. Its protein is CASMRGQGGLNTEAFF.

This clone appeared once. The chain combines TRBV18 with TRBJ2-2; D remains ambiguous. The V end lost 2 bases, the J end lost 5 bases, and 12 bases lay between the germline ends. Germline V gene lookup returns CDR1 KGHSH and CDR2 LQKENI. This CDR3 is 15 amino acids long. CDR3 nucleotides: TGTGCCAGCTCACCAAGAAGTAGTGGTACCGGGGAGCTGTTTTTT. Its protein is CASSPRSSGTGELFF.

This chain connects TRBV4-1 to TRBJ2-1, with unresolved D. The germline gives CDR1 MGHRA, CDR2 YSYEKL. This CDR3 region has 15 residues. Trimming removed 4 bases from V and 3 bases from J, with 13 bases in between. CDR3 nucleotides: TGCGCCAGCAGCCCCCTCCGAGGCGGCTACAATGAGCAGTTCTTC. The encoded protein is CASSPLRGGYNEQFF.

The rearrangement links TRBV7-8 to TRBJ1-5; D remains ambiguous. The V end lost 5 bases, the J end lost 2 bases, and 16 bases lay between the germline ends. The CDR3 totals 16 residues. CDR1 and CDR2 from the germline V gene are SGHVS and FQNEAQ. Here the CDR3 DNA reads TGTGCCAGCAGCCCAGAGGTTGCGTGGGGCAATCAGCCCCAGCATTTT. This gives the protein CASSPEVAWGNQPQHF.

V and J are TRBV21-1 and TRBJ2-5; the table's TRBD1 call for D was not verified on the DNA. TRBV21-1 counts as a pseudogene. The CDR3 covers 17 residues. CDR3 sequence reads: CASSTKSMGQLQETQYF. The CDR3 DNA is TGTGCCAGCAGCACCAAGTCGATGGGGCAACTACAAGAGACCCAGTACTTC.

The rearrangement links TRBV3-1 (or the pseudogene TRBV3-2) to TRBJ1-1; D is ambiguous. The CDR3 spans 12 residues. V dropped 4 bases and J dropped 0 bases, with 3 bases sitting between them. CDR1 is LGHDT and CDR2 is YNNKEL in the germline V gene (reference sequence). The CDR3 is CASSPMNTEAFF. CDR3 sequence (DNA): TGTGCCAGCAGCCCAATGAACACTGAAGCTTTCTTT.

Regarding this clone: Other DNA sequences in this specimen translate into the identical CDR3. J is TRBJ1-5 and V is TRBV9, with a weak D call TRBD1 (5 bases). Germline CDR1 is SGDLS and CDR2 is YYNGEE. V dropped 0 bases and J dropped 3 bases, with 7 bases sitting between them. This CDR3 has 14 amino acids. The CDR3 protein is CASSVGGLNQPQHF. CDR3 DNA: TGTGCCAGCAGCGTAGGGGGCCTCAATCAGCCCCAGCATTTT.

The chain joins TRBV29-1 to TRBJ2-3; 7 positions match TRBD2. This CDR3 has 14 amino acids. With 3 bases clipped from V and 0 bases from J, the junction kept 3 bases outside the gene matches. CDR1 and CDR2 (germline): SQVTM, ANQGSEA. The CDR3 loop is CSVDGLVSTDTQYF. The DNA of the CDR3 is TGCAGCGTTGACGGACTAGTTAGCACAGATACGCAGTATTTT.

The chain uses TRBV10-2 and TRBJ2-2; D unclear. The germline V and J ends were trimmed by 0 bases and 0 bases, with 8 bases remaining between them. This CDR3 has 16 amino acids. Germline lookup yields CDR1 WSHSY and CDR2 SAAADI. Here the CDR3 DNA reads TGCGCCAGCAGTGAGTCCGGCAGGACGAACACCGGGGAGCTGTTTTTT. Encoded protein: CASSESGRTNTGELFF.

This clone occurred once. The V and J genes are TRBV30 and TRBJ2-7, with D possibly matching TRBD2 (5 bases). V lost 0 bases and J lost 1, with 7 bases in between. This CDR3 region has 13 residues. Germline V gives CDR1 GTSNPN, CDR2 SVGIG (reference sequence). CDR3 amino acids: CAWSVGGSYEQYF. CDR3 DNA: TGTGCCTGGAGTGTTGGAGGTTCCTACGAGCAGTACTTC.

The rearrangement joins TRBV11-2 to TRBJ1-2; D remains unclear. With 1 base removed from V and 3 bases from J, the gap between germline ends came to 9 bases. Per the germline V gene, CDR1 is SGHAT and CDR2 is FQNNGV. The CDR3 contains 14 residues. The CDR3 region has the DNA TGTGCCAGCAGCTTAGGATGGGGAGACTATGGCTACACCTTC. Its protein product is CASSLGWGDYGYTF.

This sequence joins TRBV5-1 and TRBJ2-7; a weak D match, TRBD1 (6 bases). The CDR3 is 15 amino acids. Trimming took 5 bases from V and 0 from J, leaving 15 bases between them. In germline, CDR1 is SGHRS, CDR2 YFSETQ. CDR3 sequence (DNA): TGCGCCAGCAGTTGGGACGGACAGAGCTCCTACGAGCAGTACTTC. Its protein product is CASSWDGQSSYEQYF.

For the CDR3, the DNA is TGTGCCACCAGCAGAGATCAAGGGGCCGGGACAGGAACAGAGACCCAGTACTTC. Translating gives CATSRDQGAGTGTETQYF. The chain uses TRBV15 and TRBJ2-5; 8 nucleotides line up with TRBD1. The CDR3 totals 18 residues. The V gene's germline CDR1 is LNHNV and CDR2 YYDKDF (reference sequence). V dropped 0 bases and J dropped 4; count of bases not matched to a gene: 13.

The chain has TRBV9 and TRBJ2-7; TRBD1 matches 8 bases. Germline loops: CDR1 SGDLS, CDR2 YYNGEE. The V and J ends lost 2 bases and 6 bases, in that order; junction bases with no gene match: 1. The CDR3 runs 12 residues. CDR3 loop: CASSVTGGEQYF. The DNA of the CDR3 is TGTGCCAGCAGCGTTACAGGGGGCGAGCAGTACTTC.

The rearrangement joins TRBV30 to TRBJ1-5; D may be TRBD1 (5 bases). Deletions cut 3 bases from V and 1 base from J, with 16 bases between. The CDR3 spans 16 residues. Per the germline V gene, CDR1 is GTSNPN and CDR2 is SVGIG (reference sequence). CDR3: CAWSVRGPLSNQPQHF. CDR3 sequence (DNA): TGTGCCTGGAGCGTAAGGGGCCCTCTAAGCAATCAGCCCCAGCATTTT. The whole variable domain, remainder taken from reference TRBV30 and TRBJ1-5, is SQTIHQWPATLVQPVGSPLSLECTVEGTSNPNLYWYRQAAGRGLQLLFYSVGIGQISSEVPQNLSASRPQDRQFILSSKKLLLSDSGFYLCAWSVRGPLSNQPQHFGDGTRLSIL.

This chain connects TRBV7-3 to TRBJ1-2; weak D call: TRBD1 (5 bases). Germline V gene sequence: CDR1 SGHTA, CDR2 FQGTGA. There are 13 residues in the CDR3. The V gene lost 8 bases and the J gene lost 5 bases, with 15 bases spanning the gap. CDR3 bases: TGTGCCAGCGCCCAGGGCCCTGGGTATGGCTACACCTTC. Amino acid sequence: CASAQGPGYGYTF. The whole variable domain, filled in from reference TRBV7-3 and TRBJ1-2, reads GAGVSQTPSNKVTEKGKYVELRCDPISGHTALYWYRQSLGQGPEFLIYFQGTGAADDSGLPNDRFFAVRPEGSVSTLKIQRTERGDSAVYLCASAQGPGYGYTFGSGTRLTVV.